A single sample is the source of the 24 T cell receptor beta chains below, sequenced in a study of blood T cell repertoires in COVID-19. Produced via immunoSEQ multiplex PCR; TCRdb's table is partial and in-frame only. This repertoire shows roughly 100,000 clones, roughly four fifths found once; its top ten account for 15%. Sequencing was carried out using peripheral blood. These receptor sequences come from a woman at least 80 years old with acute or convalescent COVID-19.

This CDR3 is CASSRPGTGGRDTQYF. As DNA, the CDR3 is TGTGCCAGCAGTCGCCCCGGGACAGGGGGGAGAGATACGCAGTATTTT. The V gene is TRBV7-2, the J gene TRBJ2-3, with TRBD1 matching over 11 bases. CDR1 and CDR2 (germline): SGHTA, FQGNSA. The CDR3 is 16 amino acids. Losses at the gene ends were 6 bases for V and 5 bases for J; bases not matched to a gene: 10.

The chain links TRBV2 to TRBJ2-3, with 13 bases identical to TRBD2. Germline V CDR1 and CDR2: SNHLY, FYNNEI. Trimming cost V 6 bases and J 0 bases; bases outside gene matches: 9. CDR3 length: 18 residues. This CDR3 is CASRLGLAGAVSTDTQYF. The CDR3 region has the DNA TGTGCCAGCAGACTAGGACTAGCGGGAGCGGTGAGCACAGATACGCAGTATTTT.

The genes are TRBV7-6 and TRBJ2-1; unclear D gene. The V end lost 1 base, the J end lost 1 base, and 5 bases lay between the germline ends. The CDR3 is 14 amino acids. Germline-derived CDR1 and CDR2 are SGHVS and FNYEAQ. Written as DNA, the CDR3 is TGTGCCAGCAGCTTAGGGAGTTCCTACAATGAGCAGTTCTTC. The encoded protein is CASSLGSSYNEQFF.

V is TRBV19 and J is TRBJ1-4, with D perhaps matching TRBD1 (6 bases). Germline CDR1 reads LNHDA; CDR2 reads SQIVND (reference sequence). The V end was cut by 3 bases, the J end by 7 bases, with 15 bases between. The CDR3 covers 15 residues. CDR3 sequence reads: CASSINLGAGEKLFF. Here the CDR3 DNA reads TGTGCCAGTAGTATCAATTTGGGGGCTGGTGAAAAACTGTTTTTT.

The chain carries TRBV27 and TRBJ1-6; 11 nucleotides line up with TRBD1. Germline assignment: CDR1 MNHEY and CDR2 SMNVEV (reference sequence). The CDR3 is 14 amino acids. The V gene end was trimmed by 6 bases and the J gene end by 13 bases; junction bases not matched to a gene: 8. CDR3 sequence (DNA): TGTGCCAGCAGGGCCGGCGGACAGGGGGCTCCCCTCCACTTT. Its translation: CASRAGGQGAPLHF.

This chain connects TRBV5-1 to TRBJ1-1, with 9 bases identical to TRBD1. J was trimmed by 1 base and V by 4 bases; bases with no gene match: 5. Germline V gives CDR1 SGHRS, CDR2 YFSETQ. This CDR3 has 15 amino acids. CDR3 coding DNA: TGCGCCAGCAGCAGACAGGGACAGGGGAACACTGAAGCTTTCTTT. Translated: CASSRQGQGNTEAFF. Together with reference TRBV5-1 and TRBJ1-1, the CDR3 gives the full variable domain: KAGVTQTPRYLIKTRGQQVTLSCSPISGHRSVSWYQQTPGQGLQFLFEYFSETQRNKGNFPGRFSGRQFSNSRSEMNVSTLELGDSALYLCASSRQGQGNTEAFFGQGTRLTVV.

The chain combines TRBV7-8 with TRBJ2-7; possibly TRBD1 for D (6 bases). This CDR3 is built from 13 residues. The ends were cut back, 5 bases at V and 6 bases at J, with 14 bases in the middle. Germline CDR1 is SGHVS and CDR2 is FQNEAQ. In DNA, the CDR3 is TGTGCCAGCAGCCCAGGGGCCGAGCTCGAGCAGTACGTC. It is translated as CASSPGAELEQYV.

This chain connects TRBV12-3 or TRBV12-4 to TRBJ2-7, with TRBD1 matching 7 bases. With 6 bases clipped from V and 3 bases from J, the junction kept 5 bases outside the gene matches. The CDR3 has 13 residues. The CDR3 DNA sequence: TGTGCCAGCAGCCGGGACAGCCACTACGAGCAGTACTTC. Amino acids: CASSRDSHYEQYF.

This clone came up once. This chain links TRBV6-5 with TRBJ1-2, with 8 nucleotides matching TRBD1. Per the germline V gene, CDR1 is MNHEY and CDR2 is SVGAGI. After removal of 5 bases from V and 6 bases from J, the junction contained 8 bases not matched to a gene. The CDR3 spans 14 residues. Here the CDR3 DNA reads TGTGCCAGCAGTCTTCCAGGGGGCCGGGATGGCTACACCTTC. This encodes CASSLPGGRDGYTF.

J is TRBJ2-5 and V is TRBV6-2 or TRBV6-3, with a tentative D call TRBD2 (6 bases). Germline V lookup: CDR1 MNHEY, CDR2 SVGEGT. Trimming removed 2 bases from V and 5 bases from J, with 9 bases in between. This CDR3 region has 13 residues. The CDR3 is CASSYPGSETQYF. The CDR3 nucleotides are TGTGCCAGCAGTTACCCCGGGAGTGAGACCCAGTACTTC.

The chain has TRBV5-1 and TRBJ2-7; D gene uncertain. V lost 0 bases and J lost 0, with 10 bases in between. The CDR3 sequence is 15 residues long. CDR1 SGHRS and CDR2 YFSETQ come from the germline V gene. CDR3 loop: CASSLDFSSSYEQYF. The CDR3 bases are TGCGCCAGCAGCTTGGACTTCTCGAGCTCCTACGAGCAGTACTTC. Looking up the rest from reference TRBV5-1 and TRBJ2-7 gives the full variable domain: KAGVTQTPRYLIKTRGQQVTLSCSPISGHRSVSWYQQTPGQGLQFLFEYFSETQRNKGNFPGRFSGRQFSNSRSEMNVSTLELGDSALYLCASSLDFSSSYEQYFGPGTRLTVT.

The chain recombines TRBV10-3 with TRBJ2-5; D might be TRBD1 (5 bases). V lost 2 bases and J 2 bases, leaving 12 bases between the germline ends. CDR1 is ENHRY, CDR2 SYGVKD, per germline. The CDR3 has 15 residues. The CDR3 coding sequence is TGTGCCATCAGTGAGGGCAGGGCTGTACAAGAGACCCAGTACTTC. Its translation is CAISEGRAVQETQYF.

V is TRBV12-3 or TRBV12-4 and J is TRBJ2-3, with D possibly matching TRBD2 (5 bases). The CDR3 is 13 residues long. V dropped 2 bases and J dropped 8 bases, with 11 bases sitting between them. CDR3: CASSLNPAGTQYF. The CDR3 region has the DNA TGTGCCAGCAGTTTAAACCCGGCGGGTACGCAGTATTTT.

J is TRBJ1-4 and V is TRBV30, with TRBD1 matching 7 bases. Germline-derived CDR1 and CDR2 are GTSNPN and SVGIG (reference sequence). The V gene end was trimmed by 5 bases and the J gene end by 7 bases; junction bases not matched to a gene: 7. The CDR3 covers 13 residues. For the CDR3, the DNA is TGTGCCTGGCAGGGGGGCAGCGGTGAAAAACTGTTTTTT. The encoded protein is CAWQGGSGEKLFF.

This clone has only one observation. The chain is built from TRBV3-1 (or the pseudogene TRBV3-2) and TRBJ2-2, with unresolved D. This CDR3 region has 14 residues. Trimming took 4 bases from V and 0 from J, leaving 6 bases between them. Germline assignment: CDR1 LGHDT and CDR2 YNNKEL (reference sequence). The CDR3 here is CASSPRANTGELFF. The CDR3 nucleotides read TGTGCCAGCAGCCCTAGAGCGAACACCGGGGAGCTGTTTTTT.

This chain connects TRBV6-6 to TRBJ1-5; D may be TRBD1 (5 bases). The CDR3 runs 16 residues. CDR1 is MNHNY and CDR2 is SVGAGI in the germline V gene (reference sequence). Trimming pared 6 bases from V and 4 bases from J, leaving 19 bases between. The CDR3 protein is CASRTEQGWGNQPQHF. The CDR3 region has the DNA TGTGCCAGCAGGACCGAGCAGGGATGGGGTAATCAGCCCCAGCATTTT.

As concerns this clone: A read error may account for a junction end that differs from germline. The chain carries TRBV7-9 and TRBJ1-2; 7 bases line up with TRBD1. The germline V gene has CDR1 SEHNR and CDR2 FQNEAQ (reference sequence). The CDR3 totals 13 residues. CDR3 DNA sequence: TGTGCCAGCAGCTCCGGGACAGACTACGGCTACACCTTC. Its translation is CASSSGTDYGYTF. Supplemented by reference TRBV7-9 and TRBJ1-2, the full variable domain reads DTGVSQNPRHKITKRGQNVTFRCDPISEHNRLYWYRQTLGQGPEFLTYFQNEAQLEKSRLLSDRFSAERPKGSFSTLEIQRTEQGDSAMYLCASSSGTDYGYTFGSGTRLTVV.

The J gene is TRBJ2-2, the V gene TRBV6-4; 7 nucleotides line up with TRBD1. From germline, CDR1 is MRHNA and CDR2 SNTAGT. The CDR3 runs 16 residues. The trim removed 6 bases at V and 3 bases at J, leaving 10 bases unmatched. In DNA form, the CDR3 reads TGTGCCAGCAGGGTACGTAAAACAGGGGACACCGGGGAGCTGTTTTTT. This translates into CASRVRKTGDTGELFF.

The rearrangement links TRBV25-1 to TRBJ1-1; 8 bases are shared with TRBD1. Germline V gene lookup returns CDR1 MGHDK and CDR2 SYGVNS. Trimming cost V 3 bases and J 11 bases; bases outside gene matches: 5. CDR3 length: 12 residues. In DNA form, the CDR3 reads TGTGCCAGCAGTGATTCGACAGGGGCGGCTTTCTTT. Its protein is CASSDSTGAAFF.

This clone was counted many times. The CDR3, as DNA: TGTGCCAGCACCCCGGGGGCCTACGAGCAGTACTTC. This encodes CASTPGAYEQYF. The V call is TRBV2, the J call TRBJ2-7; D might be TRBD2 (6 bases). Germline V gene sequence: CDR1 SNHLY, CDR2 FYNNEI. The CDR3 runs to 12 residues. The V and J ends lost 7 bases and 2 bases respectively, with 9 bases between them.

This rearrangement joins TRBV24-1 to TRBJ2-1; D call uncertain. The germline V gene encodes CDR1 KGHDR and CDR2 SFDVKD. The ends were cut back, 4 bases at V and 1 base at J, with 13 bases in the middle. The CDR3 sequence is 16 residues long. CDR3 sequence: CATSELSTVSYNEQFF. The CDR3 nucleotides are TGTGCCACCAGTGAGCTTTCTACAGTTTCCTACAATGAGCAGTTCTTC.

The V gene is TRBV30, the J gene TRBJ1-2; no clear D. V was pared by 2 bases and J by 7 bases, with 11 bases between. The CDR3 runs 12 residues. From germline, CDR1 is GTSNPN and CDR2 SVGIG (reference sequence). The CDR3 here is CAWSIQNTGYTF. CDR3 nucleotide sequence: TGTGCCTGGAGTATTCAAAACACTGGCTACACCTTC.

In this sample, this clone turned up a few times. V usage is TRBV6-2 or TRBV6-3 and J usage is TRBJ2-7; TRBD2 matches 8 bases. The CDR3 contains 15 residues. In germline, CDR1 is MNHEY, CDR2 SVGEGT. Trimming at V came to 2 bases and at J to 5 bases, leaving 8 bases not matched to a gene. In nucleotides, the CDR3 is TGTGCCAGCAGTTACCCCTCAGCGGGAGTAGACGAGCAGTACTTC. This encodes CASSYPSAGVDEQYF.

The chain couples TRBV7-9 to TRBJ1-2; weak D call: TRBD1 (6 bases). V dropped 5 bases and J dropped 5 bases, with 15 bases sitting between them. Germline-derived CDR1 and CDR2 are SEHNR and FQNEAQ (reference sequence). The CDR3 totals 14 residues. CDR3 coding DNA: TGTGCCAGCAGCCCTACAGGGTGCGATTATGGCTACACCTTC. Its protein is CASSPTGCDYGYTF.